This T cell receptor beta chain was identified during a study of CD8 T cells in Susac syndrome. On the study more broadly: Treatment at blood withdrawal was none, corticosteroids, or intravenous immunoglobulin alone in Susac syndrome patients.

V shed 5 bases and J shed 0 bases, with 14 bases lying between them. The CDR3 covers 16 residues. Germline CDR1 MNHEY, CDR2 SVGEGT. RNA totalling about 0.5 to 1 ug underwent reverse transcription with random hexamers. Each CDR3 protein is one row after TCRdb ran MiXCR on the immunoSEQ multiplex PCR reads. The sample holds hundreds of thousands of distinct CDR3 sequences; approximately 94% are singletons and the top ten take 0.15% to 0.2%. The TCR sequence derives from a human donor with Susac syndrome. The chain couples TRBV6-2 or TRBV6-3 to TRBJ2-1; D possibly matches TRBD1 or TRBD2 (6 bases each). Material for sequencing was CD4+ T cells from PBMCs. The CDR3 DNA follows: TGTGCCAGCAGTGGGGGGCAGCCGAGCTCCTACAATGAGCAGTTCTTC. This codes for CASSGGQPSSYNEQFF.